This TCR beta chain was identified during a study of T-cell reconstitution after alpha-beta-depleted transplantation in children. This clonotype has a handful of counts. Unique molecular identifiers were used in preparing the TCRbeta library. One entry per CDR3 protein, called by TCRdb with MiXCR from the PCR reads. The sample carries 350,000 to 450,000 distinct CDR3 sequences, 10% to 15% recorded once. The CDR3 spans 16 residues. The V segment lost 5 bases and the J segment 6 bases; nucleotides outside the gene matches: 11. The clonotype comes from a human donor who donated a stem cell graft to a child with Fanconi anemia. The sample here was PBMCs, taken from the stem cell graft. This chain uses TRBV12-3 or TRBV12-4 with TRBJ2-1; TRBD1 agrees at 9 bases. The CDR3 is CASSVRTGVSGNEQFF. The CDR3 DNA reads as TGTGCCAGCAGTGTCCGGACAGGGGTATCCGGCAATGAGCAGTTCTTC.